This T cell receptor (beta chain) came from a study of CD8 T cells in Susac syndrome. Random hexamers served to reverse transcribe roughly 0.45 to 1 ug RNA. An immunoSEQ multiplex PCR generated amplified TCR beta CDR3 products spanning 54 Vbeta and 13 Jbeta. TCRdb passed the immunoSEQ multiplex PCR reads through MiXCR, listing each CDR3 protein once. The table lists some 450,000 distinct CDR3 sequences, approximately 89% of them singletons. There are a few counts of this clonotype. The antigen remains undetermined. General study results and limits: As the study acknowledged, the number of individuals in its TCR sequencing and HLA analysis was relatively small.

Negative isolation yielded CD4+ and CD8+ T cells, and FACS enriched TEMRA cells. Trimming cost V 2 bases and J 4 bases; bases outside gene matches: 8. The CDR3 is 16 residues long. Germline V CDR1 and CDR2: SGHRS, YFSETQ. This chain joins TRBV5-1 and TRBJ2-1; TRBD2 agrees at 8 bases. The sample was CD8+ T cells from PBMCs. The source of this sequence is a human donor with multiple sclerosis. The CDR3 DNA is TGCGCCAGCAGCTTTGAATCGGGAGGGAGGTACAATGAGCAGTTCTTC. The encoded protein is CASSFESGGRYNEQFF.